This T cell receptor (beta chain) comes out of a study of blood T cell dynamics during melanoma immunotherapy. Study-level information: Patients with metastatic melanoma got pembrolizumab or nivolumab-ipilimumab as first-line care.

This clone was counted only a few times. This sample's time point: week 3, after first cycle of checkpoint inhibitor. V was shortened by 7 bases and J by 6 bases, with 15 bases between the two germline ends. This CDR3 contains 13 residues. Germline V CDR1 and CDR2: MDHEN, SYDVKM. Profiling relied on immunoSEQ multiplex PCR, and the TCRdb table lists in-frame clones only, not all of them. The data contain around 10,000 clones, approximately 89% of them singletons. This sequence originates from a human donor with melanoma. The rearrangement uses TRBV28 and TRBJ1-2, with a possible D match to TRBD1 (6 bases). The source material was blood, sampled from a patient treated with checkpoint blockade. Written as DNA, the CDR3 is TGTGCCAGCACCCGTTACAAGGGGGATGGCTACACCTTC. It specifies CASTRYKGDGYTF.